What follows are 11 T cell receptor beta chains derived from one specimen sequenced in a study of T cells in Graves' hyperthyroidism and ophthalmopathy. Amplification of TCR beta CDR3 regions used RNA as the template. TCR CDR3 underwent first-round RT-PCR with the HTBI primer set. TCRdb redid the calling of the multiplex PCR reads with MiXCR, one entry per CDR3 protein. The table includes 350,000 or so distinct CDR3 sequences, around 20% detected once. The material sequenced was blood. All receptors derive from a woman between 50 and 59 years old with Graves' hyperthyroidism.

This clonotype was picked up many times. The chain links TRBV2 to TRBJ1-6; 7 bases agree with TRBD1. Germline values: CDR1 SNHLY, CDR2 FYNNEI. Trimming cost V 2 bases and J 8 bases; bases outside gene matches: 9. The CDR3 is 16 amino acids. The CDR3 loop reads CASSEFQTGLDSPLHF. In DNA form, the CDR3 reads TGTGCCAGCAGTGAATTCCAGACAGGGCTTGATTCACCCCTCCACTTT.

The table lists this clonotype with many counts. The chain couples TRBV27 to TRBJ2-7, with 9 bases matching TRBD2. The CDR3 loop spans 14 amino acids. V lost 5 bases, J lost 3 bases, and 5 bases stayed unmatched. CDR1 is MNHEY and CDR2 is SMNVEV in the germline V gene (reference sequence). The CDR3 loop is CASSRREGNYEQYF. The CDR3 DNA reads TGTGCCAGCAGTAGGCGGGAGGGGAACTACGAGCAGTACTTC.

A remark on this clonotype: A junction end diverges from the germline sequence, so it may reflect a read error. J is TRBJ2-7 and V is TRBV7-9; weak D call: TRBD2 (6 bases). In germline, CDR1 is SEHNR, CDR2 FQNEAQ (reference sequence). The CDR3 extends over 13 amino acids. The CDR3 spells CTSRRAANYEQYF. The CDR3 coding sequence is TGTACCAGCAGGAGGGCGGCGAACTACGAGCAGTACTTC.

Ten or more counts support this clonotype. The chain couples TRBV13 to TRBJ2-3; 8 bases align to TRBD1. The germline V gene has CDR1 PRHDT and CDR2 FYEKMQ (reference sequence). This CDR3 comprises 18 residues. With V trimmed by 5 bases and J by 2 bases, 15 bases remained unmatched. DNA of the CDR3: TGTGCCAGCAGCCTTCCACATTCTGGACAGGGTTTCACAGATACGCAGTATTTT. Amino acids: CASSLPHSGQGFTDTQYF.

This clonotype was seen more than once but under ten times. The CDR3 nucleotides read TGCGCCAGCAGCCAAGTTCCCTTGGCGGGATCTGAGACCCAGTACTTC. This sequence encodes CASSQVPLAGSETQYF. V is TRBV4-1 and J is TRBJ2-5; a weak D match, TRBD2 (6 bases). In germline, CDR1 is MGHRA, CDR2 YSYEKL. Trimming pared 1 base from V and 5 bases from J, leaving 17 bases between. This CDR3 comprises 16 residues.

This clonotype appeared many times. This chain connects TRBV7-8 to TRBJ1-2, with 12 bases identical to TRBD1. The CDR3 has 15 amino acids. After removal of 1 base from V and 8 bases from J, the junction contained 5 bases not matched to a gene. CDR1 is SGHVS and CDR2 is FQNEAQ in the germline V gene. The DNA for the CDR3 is TGTGCCAGCAGCTTAGGGGGGACAGGGGGCCGGGGCTACACCTTC. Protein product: CASSLGGTGGRGYTF.

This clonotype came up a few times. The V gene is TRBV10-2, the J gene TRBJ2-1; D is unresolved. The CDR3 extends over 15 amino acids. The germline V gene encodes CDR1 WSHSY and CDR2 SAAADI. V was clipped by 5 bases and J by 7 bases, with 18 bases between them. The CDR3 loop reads CASSRTMTRLNEQFF. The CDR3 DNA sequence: TGCGCCAGCAGTCGTACCATGACAAGGTTGAATGAGCAGTTCTTC.

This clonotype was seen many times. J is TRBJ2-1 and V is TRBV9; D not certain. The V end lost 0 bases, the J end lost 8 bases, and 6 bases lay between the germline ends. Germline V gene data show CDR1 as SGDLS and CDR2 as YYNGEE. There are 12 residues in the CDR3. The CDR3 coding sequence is TGTGCCAGCAGCGTAGTGATGGATGAGCAGTTCTTC. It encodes CASSVVMDEQFF.

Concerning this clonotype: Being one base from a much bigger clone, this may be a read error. CDR3 sequence: CASRDRQGEGTGTQYF. In nucleotides, the CDR3 is TGTGCCAGCAGAGACCGACAGGGAGAGGGCACAGGTACGCAGTATTTT. The chain has TRBV28 and TRBJ2-3, with 7 bases that match TRBD1. CDR3 size: 16 residues. Germline lookup yields CDR1 MDHEN and CDR2 SYDVKM.

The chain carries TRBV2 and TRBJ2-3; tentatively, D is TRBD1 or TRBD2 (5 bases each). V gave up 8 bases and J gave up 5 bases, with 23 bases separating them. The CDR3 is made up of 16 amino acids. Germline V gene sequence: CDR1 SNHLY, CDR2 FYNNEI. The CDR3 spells CASRLNRSPGIDTQYF. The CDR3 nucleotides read TGTGCCAGCCGCTTGAACAGGTCACCCGGGATAGATACGCAGTATTTT.

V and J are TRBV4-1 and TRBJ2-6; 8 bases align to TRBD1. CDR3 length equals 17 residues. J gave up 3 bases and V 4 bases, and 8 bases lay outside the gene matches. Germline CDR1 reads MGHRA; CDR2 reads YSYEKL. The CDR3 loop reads CASSLMQGAGGANVLTF. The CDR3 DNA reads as TGCGCCAGCAGCCTTATGCAGGGGGCAGGTGGGGCCAACGTCCTGACTTTC.